This T cell receptor beta chain was observed in a study of blood T cell repertoires in COVID-19. Whole-study context: The origin of the acute and convalescent COVID-19 samples was the United States, Italy and Spain.

Here immunoSEQ multiplex PCR was the method, and the copy in TCRdb shows in-frame clones only, minus some. The table lists fewer than 45,000 clones, 80% to 85% of them singletons. The CDR3 consists of 17 residues. Trimming cost V 6 bases and J 4 bases; bases outside gene matches: 13. In germline, CDR1 is KGHSH, CDR2 LQKENI. The receptor was isolated from a man between 60 and 75 years old with COVID-19, enrolled during active disease. The V call is TRBV18, the J call TRBJ2-1, with 9 bases matching TRBD2. Material for sequencing was peripheral blood. The CDR3 nucleotides are TGTGCCAGCTCGGAATTACCCGCTAGCGGGATGTACAATGAGCAGTTCTTC. This encodes CASSELPASGMYNEQFF.